The source of this T cell receptor (beta chain) is a study of beta chain features in type 1 diabetes. Regarding the study as a whole: Sequencing the cDNA could make cells with high TCR expression show up more than they should. Among patients with Type 1 diabetes, TCRB CDR3s were moderately but significantly shorter in every one of the four CD4+ subsets.

Expressed TCRB transcripts were sequenced because the isolated RNA had all been reverse transcribed beforehand. Here immunoSEQ multiplex PCR was the method, and the copy in TCRdb shows in-frame clones only, minus some. This sample has 150,000 to 170,000 clones, with 10% found just once. V lost 0 bases and J lost 4; bases outside the gene matches: 7. The CDR3 is made up of 16 amino acids. The germline CDR1 and CDR2 sequences are LGHNA and YNFKEQ. This clone was counted a few times. What it binds is unknown. Sequencing used central memory CD4+ T cells from blood. This clonotype originated in a man aged 30 to 39 with type 1 diabetes. The rearrangement links TRBV4-2 to TRBJ2-7, with 9 positions matching TRBD2. This chain's CDR3 is CASSQDLGGRVYEQYF. The CDR3, as DNA: TGTGCCAGCAGCCAAGATCTTGGCGGGAGGGTATACGAGCAGTACTTC.